Following are 4 T cell receptor beta chains from one sample sequenced in a study of cytomegalovirus exposure and HLA in healthy donors. Both 60 Vbeta primers and 13 Jbeta primers went into the PCR. Profiling relied on immunoSEQ multiplex PCR, and the TCRdb table lists in-frame clones only, not all of them. The sample includes 110,000 to 150,000 clones, 60% to 80% seen only once; the top ten take roughly 0.87%. The sequencing input was PBMCs. These receptors all come from a man younger than 35 in good health and CMV-seronegative.

The chain employs TRBV29-1 and TRBJ2-7; D gene ambiguous. V was cut by 4 bases and J by 4 bases, with 8 bases left in between. The CDR3 has 11 residues. From germline, CDR1 is SQVTM and CDR2 ANQGSEA. DNA for the CDR3: TGCAGCGTTGGGGCAGATTACGAGCAGTACTTC. Its translation: CSVGADYEQYF.

This clone was detected once. The chain links TRBV7-2 to TRBJ1-2, with 10 bases matching TRBD1. Trimming at V came to 6 bases and at J to 7 bases, leaving 11 bases not matched to a gene. The CDR3 contains 15 residues. Germline V gives CDR1 SGHTA, CDR2 FQGNSA. The CDR3 region is CASRPETGGFSGYTF. CDR3 bases: TGTGCCAGCAGACCAGAGACAGGGGGCTTCAGTGGCTACACCTTC.

V is TRBV6-5 and J is TRBJ1-2; D is possibly TRBD1 (5 bases). The CDR3 extends over 13 amino acids. Trimming removed 4 bases at V and 6 bases at J, with 12 bases between. Germline assignment: CDR1 MNHEY and CDR2 SVGAGI. The CDR3 sequence: CASSSAGIHGYTF. The CDR3, as DNA: TGTGCCAGCAGTTCAGCAGGGATCCATGGCTACACCTTC.

This sequence joins TRBV25-1 and TRBJ1-4; a weak D match, TRBD1 (6 bases). The CDR3 extends over 15 amino acids. Per the germline V gene, CDR1 is MGHDK and CDR2 is SYGVNS. V gave up 3 bases and J gave up 4 bases, with 12 bases separating them. CDR3 in DNA: TGTGCCAGCAGTGAGCCCAGGGGTAATAATGAAAAACTGTTTTTT. Protein sequence: CASSEPRGNNEKLFF.